The 20 T cell receptor beta chains below come from one sample, sequenced in a study of blood T cell repertoires in COVID-19. Profiling relied on immunoSEQ multiplex PCR, and the TCRdb table lists in-frame clones only, not all of them. The sample comprises about 220,000 clones, around 85% of which are singletons, and 2.4% rests with the top ten. The sample consisted of peripheral blood. The receptors originated from a woman in her seventies with COVID-19, enrolled during active disease.

This clone has more than one count but fewer than ten. The genes are TRBV11-2 and TRBJ1-1; 8 bases are shared with TRBD1. V dropped 5 bases and J dropped 6; count of bases not matched to a gene: 2. Germline V gene sequence: CDR1 SGHAT, CDR2 FQNNGV. The CDR3 has 12 residues. CDR3 DNA: TGTGCCAGCAGCCTGGGACAGGCTGAAGCTTTCTTT. Its translation: CASSLGQAEAFF.

The genes are TRBV15 and TRBJ1-1; tentatively, D is TRBD1 (5 bases). The V gene lost 6 bases and the J gene lost 10 bases, with 15 bases spanning the gap. The CDR3 spans 12 residues. CDR1 is LNHNV and CDR2 is YYDKDF in the germline V gene (reference sequence). The CDR3 region has the DNA TGTGCCACCAGTGGGGGGGGGACGGGAGCTTTCTTT. The encoded protein is CATSGGGTGAFF.

This clone came up once. Other nucleotide sequences from this sample produce the same CDR3. The rearrangement links TRBV2 to TRBJ2-3; tentatively, D is TRBD1 (5 bases). CDR3 length equals 14 residues. V was clipped by 1 base and J by 6 bases, with 11 bases between them. Germline CDR1 is SNHLY and CDR2 is FYNNEI. The chain's CDR3 is CASSEGQGPDTQYF. The DNA of the CDR3 is TGTGCCAGCAGTGAAGGGCAGGGCCCGGATACGCAGTATTTT.

The CDR3 loop reads CASSYGLEPYEQYF. CDR3 DNA sequence: TGTGCCAGCAGTTACGGACTAGAGCCCTACGAGCAGTACTTC. The chain recombines TRBV6-2 or TRBV6-3 with TRBJ2-7; 7 bases match TRBD2. Germline CDR1 reads MNHEY; CDR2 reads SVGEGT. After removal of 2 bases from V and 2 bases from J, the junction contained 3 bases not matched to a gene. The CDR3 is 14 amino acids.

V and J are TRBV4-2 and TRBJ2-5; 15 bases match TRBD2. The ends lost 4 bases at V and 1 base at J; junction bases unmatched: 1. This CDR3 is built from 16 residues. CDR1 is LGHNA and CDR2 is YNFKEQ in the germline V gene. The CDR3 coding sequence is TGTGCCAGCAGCCCGGGACTAGCGGGGGGCCAAGAGACCCAGTACTTC. This gives the protein CASSPGLAGGQETQYF.

The V call is TRBV7-9, the J call TRBJ1-1; D gene ambiguous. V dropped 1 base and J dropped 1 base, with 7 bases sitting between them. CDR1 is SEHNR, CDR2 FQNEAQ, per germline (reference sequence). The CDR3 loop spans 14 amino acids. The CDR3 DNA reads as TGTGCCAGCAGCTTAGGAGTCACGAACACTGAAGCTTTCTTT. Protein: CASSLGVTNTEAFF.

This chain connects TRBV16 to TRBJ2-5, with D maybe TRBD2 (5 bases). The V gene's germline CDR1 is KGHSY and CDR2 FQNENV. This CDR3 is built from 12 residues. The germline V and J ends were trimmed by 1 base and 5 bases, with 5 bases remaining between them. The CDR3 DNA reads as TGTGCCAGCAGCCAATGGAGGGAGACCCAGTACTTC. Residues: CASSQWRETQYF. Complete variable domain (other parts from reference TRBV16 and TRBJ2-5): GEEVAQTPKHLVRGEGQKAKLYCAPIKGHSYVFWYQQVLKNEFKFLISFQNENVFDETGMPKERFSAKCLPNSPCSLEIQATKLEDSAVYFCASSQWRETQYFGPGTRLLVL.

For the CDR3, the DNA is TGTGCCAGCAGCGGACAGGGTATCGGCTCCTATAATTCACCCCTCCACTTT. It yields the protein CASSGQGIGSYNSPLHF. The rearrangement joins TRBV9 to TRBJ1-6, with 7 bases identical to TRBD1. Germline values: CDR1 SGDLS, CDR2 YYNGEE. The J segment lost 0 bases and the V segment lost 3 bases, leaving 6 bases of the junction unmatched. The CDR3 has 17 amino acids.

The V and J genes are TRBV11-2 and TRBJ1-6; tentatively, D is TRBD1 (5 bases). CDR3 length: 15 amino acids. Deletions cut 5 bases from V and 10 bases from J, with 18 bases between. Per germline, CDR1 SGHAT and CDR2 FQNNGV. The CDR3 nucleotides read TGTGCCAGCAGCCACGTCCCAGGGTTCGACTCACCCCTCCACTTT. Residues: CASSHVPGFDSPLHF.

This clone was recorded only once. V gene TRBV7-9 combines with J gene TRBJ2-3, with TRBD1 identical over 10 bases. CDR1 is SEHNR and CDR2 is FQNEAQ in the germline V gene (reference sequence). Trimming cost V 0 bases and J 2 bases; bases outside gene matches: 8. The CDR3 contains 18 residues. The CDR3 DNA reads as TGTGCCAGCAGCTTAGCGATAGGAGGGACAGGGGCCACAGATACGCAGTATTTT. Translated, it gives CASSLAIGGTGATDTQYF.

This chain links TRBV2 with TRBJ2-7; 7 nucleotides align to TRBD1. From germline, CDR1 is SNHLY and CDR2 FYNNEI. The trim removed 7 bases at V and 2 bases at J, leaving 5 bases unmatched. This CDR3 comprises 13 residues. CDR3 residues: CASMRTGPYEQYF. CDR3 nucleotide sequence: TGTGCCAGCATGCGGACAGGCCCCTACGAGCAGTACTTC.

This clone was detected once. The chain carries TRBV3-1 (or the pseudogene TRBV3-2) and TRBJ2-1, with a possible D match to TRBD2 (5 bases). Germline values: CDR1 LGHDT, CDR2 YNNKEL (reference sequence). The CDR3 loop spans 18 amino acids. The germline V and J ends were trimmed by 0 bases and 5 bases, with 20 bases remaining between them. For the CDR3, the DNA is TGTGCCAGCAGCCAAGATAGCGACGGGTACAGCCTCAACAATGAGCAGTTCTTC. This translates into CASSQDSDGYSLNNEQFF.

This chain connects TRBV30 to TRBJ1-5; weak D call: TRBD1 (5 bases). Trimming took off 1 base at V and 1 base at J, with 5 bases between the two ends. Germline V gene lookup returns CDR1 GTSNPN and CDR2 SVGIG (reference sequence). The CDR3 consists of 13 residues. DNA for the CDR3: TGTGCCTGGAGTGGGGGCAGCAATCAGCCCCAGCATTTT. Its protein product is CAWSGGSNQPQHF. The variable domain in full, completed from reference TRBV30 and TRBJ1-5, reads SQTIHQWPATLVQPVGSPLSLECTVEGTSNPNLYWYRQAAGRGLQLLFYSVGIGQISSEVPQNLSASRPQDRQFILSSKKLLLSDSGFYLCAWSGGSNQPQHFGDGTRLSIL.

As DNA, the CDR3 is TGTGCCAGCAGCTCGCGACGACCGACAGTAGTATACACCGGGGAGCTGTTTTTT. Translation gives CASSSRRPTVVYTGELFF. The chain carries TRBV7-9 and TRBJ2-2; D is possibly TRBD1 (5 bases). This CDR3 spans 18 amino acids. Trimming cost V 4 bases and J 3 bases, with 21 bases left between them. Germline V CDR1 and CDR2: SEHNR, FQNEAQ (reference sequence).

The V call is TRBV12-3 or TRBV12-4, the J call TRBJ2-5; the match to TRBD1 covers 7 bases. The CDR3 covers 12 residues. The V and J ends lost 6 bases and 4 bases, in that order; junction bases with no gene match: 2. This CDR3 reads CASRTGRETQYF. The CDR3 DNA reads as TGTGCCAGCAGGACAGGGAGAGAGACCCAGTACTTC.

This chain uses TRBV5-1 with TRBJ2-1; D remains unclear. The germline CDR1 and CDR2 sequences are SGHRS and YFSETQ. The CDR3 sequence is 14 residues long. V lost 1 base and J 6 bases, leaving 11 bases between the germline ends. The CDR3 loop reads CASSLRYNSNEQFF. The DNA for the CDR3 is TGCGCCAGCAGCTTGAGATACAACAGCAATGAGCAGTTCTTC. Combining the CDR3 with reference TRBV5-1 and TRBJ2-1 gives the whole variable domain KAGVTQTPRYLIKTRGQQVTLSCSPISGHRSVSWYQQTPGQGLQFLFEYFSETQRNKGNFPGRFSGRQFSNSRSEMNVSTLELGDSALYLCASSLRYNSNEQFFGPGTRLTVL.

The chain is built from TRBV10-3 and TRBJ1-1; 8 bases line up with TRBD1. The V gene's germline CDR1 is ENHRY and CDR2 SYGVKD. Unmatched junction bases numbered 3, after V lost 4 bases and J lost 5 bases. The CDR3 extends over 13 amino acids. The CDR3 is CAISGTGKTEAFF. In nucleotides, the CDR3 is TGTGCCATCAGTGGGACAGGGAAGACTGAAGCTTTCTTT.

This chain links TRBV9 with TRBJ1-3, with TRBD1 identical over 7 bases. The germline V gene has CDR1 SGDLS and CDR2 YYNGEE. The CDR3 loop spans 16 amino acids. After removal of 4 bases from V and 0 bases from J, the junction contained 7 bases not matched to a gene. The CDR3 loop is CASSPTGVSSGNTIYF. CDR3 nucleotide sequence: TGTGCCAGCAGCCCCACAGGGGTAAGCTCTGGAAACACCATATATTTT. Filled out from reference TRBV9 and TRBJ1-3, the complete variable domain reads DSGVTQTPKHLITATGQRVTLRCSPRSGDLSVYWYQQSLDQGLQFLIQYYNGEERAKGNILERFSAQQFPDLHSELNLSSLELGDSALYFCASSPTGVSSGNTIYFGEGSWLTVV.

The genes are TRBV9 and TRBJ2-1; 9 nucleotides align to TRBD1. J was trimmed by 6 bases and V by 4 bases; bases with no gene match: 11. CDR1 is SGDLS and CDR2 is YYNGEE in the germline V gene. The CDR3 is 16 amino acids. CDR3 sequence (DNA): TGTGCCAGCAGCCCTCTTCGGGGACAGGGCGGCAATGAGCAGTTCTTC. It specifies CASSPLRGQGGNEQFF.

J is TRBJ1-6 and V is TRBV7-6; D is possibly TRBD1 (5 bases). The germline V gene encodes CDR1 SGHVS and CDR2 FNYEAQ. CDR3 size: 18 residues. The V end lost 5 bases, the J end lost 0 bases, and 17 bases lay between the germline ends. CDR3 loop: CASSEQGGLDSYNSPLHF. As DNA, the CDR3 is TGTGCCAGCAGCGAGCAGGGAGGATTGGACTCCTATAATTCACCCCTCCACTTT.